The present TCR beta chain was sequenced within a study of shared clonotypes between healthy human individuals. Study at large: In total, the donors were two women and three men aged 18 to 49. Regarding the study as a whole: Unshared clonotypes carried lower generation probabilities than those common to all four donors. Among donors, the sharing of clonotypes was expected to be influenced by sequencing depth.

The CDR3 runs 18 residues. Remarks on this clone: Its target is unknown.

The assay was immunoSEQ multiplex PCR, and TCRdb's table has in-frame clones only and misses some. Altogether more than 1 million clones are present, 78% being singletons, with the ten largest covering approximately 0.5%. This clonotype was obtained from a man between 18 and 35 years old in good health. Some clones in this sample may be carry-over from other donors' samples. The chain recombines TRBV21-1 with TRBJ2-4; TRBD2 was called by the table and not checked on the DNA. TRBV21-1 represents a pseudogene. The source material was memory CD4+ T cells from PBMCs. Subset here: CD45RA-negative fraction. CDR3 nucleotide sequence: TGTGCCAGCAGCAAAGATTCGGGGGTTCGGGGTGGCAAAAACATTCAGTACTTC. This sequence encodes CASSKDSGVRGGKNIQYF.